A selection of T cell receptor beta chains follows, all from one sample in a study of blood T cell repertoires in COVID-19. Measured with immunoSEQ multiplex PCR; TCRdb has only the in-frame clones, and not every one. The sample comprises 400,000 or so clones, 70% to 90% of which are singletons, and approximately 1.9% rests with the top ten. Sequenced input: PBMCs or T cells enriched from blood (not recorded which). These receptors came from a middle-aged man in a cohort exposed to, infected with or recovered from COVID-19 (not recorded which). CDR3s include the opening cysteine and the closing phenylalanine or tryptophan. Each record gives: J gene, V gene, CDR3 length, clone size, D gene, CDR3 protein, CDR3 DNA. D genes are given only for firm matches. Where a row states a size, it is once, few, many or the class of an expanded clone; other rows omit it.

J gene: TRBJ1-5; V gene: TRBV10-3; CDR3 length: 15; clone size: -; D gene: -; CDR3 protein: CASGQHHESNQPQHF; CDR3 DNA: TGTGCCAGCGGACAGCACCACGAGAGCAATCAGCCCCAGCATTTT
J gene: TRBJ2-7; V gene: TRBV5-1; CDR3 length: 14; clone size: once; D gene: TRBD2; CDR3 protein: CASKGLAGGPRQYF; CDR3 DNA: TGCGCCAGCAAGGGACTAGCGGGAGGGCCGAGGCAGTACTTC
J gene: TRBJ1-2; V gene: TRBV5-1; CDR3 length: 12; clone size: -; D gene: -; CDR3 protein: CASAGGVYGYTF; CDR3 DNA: TGCGCCAGCGCCGGCGGTGTCTATGGCTACACCTTC
J gene: TRBJ1-1; V gene: TRBV5-5; CDR3 length: 11; clone size: -; D gene: -; CDR3 protein: CASSFPGEAFF; CDR3 DNA: TGTGCCAGCAGCTTCCCGGGGGAAGCTTTCTTT
J gene: TRBJ2-1; V gene: TRBV3-1/TRBV3-2; CDR3 length: 13; clone size: -; D gene: TRBD1; CDR3 protein: CASSQQDRGQQFF; CDR3 DNA: TGTGCCAGCAGCCAACAAGACAGGGGTCAGCAGTTCTTC
J gene: TRBJ2-5; V gene: TRBV3-1/TRBV3-2; CDR3 length: 16; clone size: -; D gene: TRBD1; CDR3 protein: CASSQGQGALSQTQYF; CDR3 DNA: TGTGCCAGCAGCCAAGGACAGGGGGCGCTTTCGCAGACCCAGTACTTC
J gene: TRBJ2-3; V gene: TRBV5-1; CDR3 length: 16; clone size: -; D gene: TRBD2; CDR3 protein: CASGRGGGTSTDTQYF; CDR3 DNA: TGCGCCAGCGGCCGGGGGGGCGGAACTAGCACAGATACGCAGTATTTT
J gene: TRBJ2-7; V gene: TRBV14; CDR3 length: 15; clone size: -; D gene: TRBD2; CDR3 protein: CASSPLAGKSYEQYF; CDR3 DNA: TGTGCCAGCAGCCCACTAGCGGGGAAATCCTACGAGCAGTACTTC
J gene: TRBJ2-1; V gene: TRBV7-8; CDR3 length: 15; clone size: -; D gene: TRBD1; CDR3 protein: CASSEPGTGGNEQFF; CDR3 DNA: TGTGCCAGCAGCGAGCCCGGGACAGGGGGCAATGAGCAGTTCTTC
J gene: TRBJ1-1; V gene: TRBV15; CDR3 length: 15; clone size: -; D gene: -; CDR3 protein: CATSHVGREVSEAFF; CDR3 DNA: TGTGCCACCAGCCATGTCGGCAGGGAAGTATCTGAAGCTTTCTTT
J gene: TRBJ2-6; V gene: TRBV7-9; CDR3 length: 16; clone size: -; D gene: -; CDR3 protein: CASSLASGSGANVLTF; CDR3 DNA: TGTGCCAGCAGCTTAGCGAGTGGCTCTGGGGCCAACGTCCTGACTTTC
J gene: TRBJ1-5; V gene: TRBV19; CDR3 length: 16; clone size: -; D gene: TRBD1; CDR3 protein: CASSFIGQGRNQPQHF; CDR3 DNA: TGTGCCAGTAGTTTCATCGGACAGGGACGCAATCAGCCCCAGCATTTT
J gene: TRBJ1-5; V gene: TRBV3-1/TRBV3-2; CDR3 length: 15; clone size: -; D gene: -; CDR3 protein: CASSHSDRSNQPQHF; CDR3 DNA: TGTGCCAGCAGCCATAGCGACAGGAGCAATCAGCCCCAGCATTTT
J gene: TRBJ2-1; V gene: TRBV27; CDR3 length: 13; clone size: once; D gene: -; CDR3 protein: CASSLRGKNEQFF; CDR3 DNA: TGTGCCAGCAGTTTAAGAGGGAAAAATGAGCAGTTCTTC
J gene: TRBJ1-4; V gene: TRBV10-3; CDR3 length: 15; clone size: -; D gene: -; CDR3 protein: CAISEKAATNEKLFF; CDR3 DNA: TGTGCCATCAGTGAGAAGGCGGCAACTAATGAAAAACTGTTTTTT
J gene: TRBJ2-1; V gene: TRBV6-5; CDR3 length: 13; clone size: once; D gene: -; CDR3 protein: CASTSSESAEQFF; CDR3 DNA: TGTGCCAGCACTTCGAGCGAGAGTGCTGAGCAGTTCTTC
J gene: TRBJ2-1; V gene: TRBV9; CDR3 length: 15; clone size: -; D gene: -; CDR3 protein: CASSLGLNSYNEQFF; CDR3 DNA: TGTGCCAGCAGCCTCGGACTCAACTCCTACAATGAGCAGTTCTTC
J gene: TRBJ2-7; V gene: TRBV9; CDR3 length: 12; clone size: -; D gene: -; CDR3 protein: CASSANSYEQYF; CDR3 DNA: TGTGCCAGCAGCGCCAACAGCTACGAGCAGTACTTC
J gene: TRBJ2-7; V gene: TRBV4-1; CDR3 length: 17; clone size: -; D gene: -; CDR3 protein: CASSQDLEGRKSYEQYF; CDR3 DNA: TGCGCCAGCAGCCAAGATCTAGAAGGGAGAAAGTCCTACGAGCAGTACTTC
J gene: TRBJ2-3; V gene: TRBV30; CDR3 length: 14; clone size: -; D gene: -; CDR3 protein: CAWSPGLTPDTQYF; CDR3 DNA: TGTGCCTGGAGTCCTGGACTAACGCCAGATACGCAGTATTTT
J gene: TRBJ2-5; V gene: TRBV5-4; CDR3 length: 15; clone size: -; D gene: -; CDR3 protein: CASAGPRGGVETQYF; CDR3 DNA: TGTGCCAGCGCCGGGCCCAGGGGAGGGGTAGAGACCCAGTACTTC
J gene: TRBJ2-7; V gene: TRBV30; CDR3 length: 13; clone size: -; D gene: -; CDR3 protein: CAWSVSPTYEQYF; CDR3 DNA: TGTGCCTGGAGTGTAAGCCCAACCTACGAGCAGTACTTC
J gene: TRBJ1-6; V gene: TRBV30; CDR3 length: 18; clone size: -; D gene: TRBD1; CDR3 protein: CAWSIPGQASSYNSPLHF; CDR3 DNA: TGTGCCTGGAGTATCCCGGGACAGGCGAGCTCCTATAATTCACCCCTCCACTTT
J gene: TRBJ1-1; V gene: TRBV19; CDR3 length: 13; clone size: -; D gene: -; CDR3 protein: CASKEGGAAEAFF; CDR3 DNA: TGTGCCAGTAAAGAGGGGGGGGCAGCTGAAGCTTTCTTT
J gene: TRBJ2-1; V gene: TRBV6-4; CDR3 length: 14; clone size: -; D gene: -; CDR3 protein: CASSSTSTYNEQFF; CDR3 DNA: TGTGCCAGCAGCTCAACTAGCACCTACAATGAGCAGTTCTTC
J gene: TRBJ1-3; V gene: TRBV4-1; CDR3 length: 16; clone size: once; D gene: -; CDR3 protein: CASSHDSRDSGNTIYF; CDR3 DNA: TGCGCCAGCAGCCACGACAGTCGAGACTCTGGAAACACCATATATTTT
J gene: TRBJ2-1; V gene: TRBV11-3; CDR3 length: 16; clone size: -; D gene: TRBD2; CDR3 protein: CASSLGGTSGRGEQFF; CDR3 DNA: TGTGCCAGCAGCTTAGGCGGGACTAGCGGGAGAGGGGAGCAGTTCTTC
J gene: TRBJ2-3; V gene: TRBV6-1; CDR3 length: 17; clone size: -; D gene: TRBD2; CDR3 protein: CASSEGAGTSVTDTQYF; CDR3 DNA: TGTGCCAGCAGTGAAGGGGCCGGGACTAGCGTCACAGATACGCAGTATTTT
J gene: TRBJ2-3; V gene: TRBV21-1; CDR3 length: 14; clone size: once; D gene: -; CDR3 protein: CASSKGYFGDTQYF; CDR3 DNA: TGTGCCAGCAGCAAAGGGTACTTCGGAGATACGCAGTATTTT
J gene: TRBJ1-3; V gene: TRBV7-8; CDR3 length: 15; clone size: -; D gene: -; CDR3 protein: CASSLAGLSGNTIYF; CDR3 DNA: TGTGCCAGCAGCTTAGCCGGGTTATCTGGAAACACCATATATTTT
J gene: TRBJ2-7; V gene: TRBV10-1; CDR3 length: 13; clone size: -; D gene: TRBD1; CDR3 protein: CASSDGQGDEQYF; CDR3 DNA: TGCGCCAGCAGTGATGGACAGGGCGACGAGCAGTACTTC
J gene: TRBJ2-5; V gene: TRBV7-9; CDR3 length: 15; clone size: -; D gene: TRBD1; CDR3 protein: CASRGGQGTQETQYF; CDR3 DNA: TGTGCCAGCAGGGGGGGACAGGGGACTCAAGAGACCCAGTACTTC
J gene: TRBJ2-7; V gene: TRBV18; CDR3 length: 15; clone size: -; D gene: TRBD1; CDR3 protein: CASSQGQESSYEQYF; CDR3 DNA: TGTGCCAGCTCCCAGGGACAGGAGAGCTCCTACGAGCAGTACTTC
J gene: TRBJ2-7; V gene: TRBV6-6; CDR3 length: 13; clone size: -; D gene: -; CDR3 protein: CASSPVDTYEQYF; CDR3 DNA: TGTGCCAGCAGCCCCGTAGACACCTACGAGCAGTACTTC
J gene: TRBJ1-5; V gene: TRBV2; CDR3 length: 14; clone size: -; D gene: -; CDR3 protein: CASSSPPGNQPQHF; CDR3 DNA: TGTGCCAGCAGTTCACCCCCGGGTAATCAGCCCCAGCATTTT
J gene: TRBJ1-5; V gene: TRBV6-1; CDR3 length: 16; clone size: -; D gene: TRBD1; CDR3 protein: CASSEAPGQGNQPQHF; CDR3 DNA: TGTGCCAGCAGTGAAGCACCGGGACAGGGCAATCAGCCCCAGCATTTT
J gene: TRBJ2-7; V gene: TRBV2; CDR3 length: 14; clone size: -; D gene: TRBD1; CDR3 protein: CASRKQGGPLEQYF; CDR3 DNA: TGTGCCAGCCGAAAACAGGGGGGCCCTCTCGAGCAGTACTTC
J gene: TRBJ1-6; V gene: TRBV19; CDR3 length: 16; clone size: -; D gene: TRBD1; CDR3 protein: CASSPSDRVQNSPLHF; CDR3 DNA: TGTGCCAGTAGCCCCAGCGACAGGGTCCAGAATTCACCCCTCCACTTT
J gene: TRBJ2-1; V gene: TRBV7-2; CDR3 length: 16; clone size: -; D gene: TRBD2; CDR3 protein: CASSLSGTSAGNEQFF; CDR3 DNA: TGTGCCAGCAGCCTCTCCGGGACTAGCGCTGGCAATGAGCAGTTCTTC
J gene: TRBJ2-1; V gene: TRBV27; CDR3 length: 13; clone size: -; D gene: -; CDR3 protein: CASSSQGGNEQFF; CDR3 DNA: TGTGCCAGCAGTTCCCAGGGAGGCAATGAGCAGTTCTTC
J gene: TRBJ2-2; V gene: TRBV24-1; CDR3 length: 18; clone size: few; D gene: TRBD2; CDR3 protein: CATTQGTSGIRESGELFF; CDR3 DNA: TGTGCCACCACCCAAGGGACTAGCGGGATCAGGGAGTCCGGGGAGCTGTTTTTT
J gene: TRBJ2-3; V gene: TRBV7-8; CDR3 length: 16; clone size: -; D gene: -; CDR3 protein: CASRLTYSRRTDTQYF; CDR3 DNA: TGTGCCAGCAGGTTAACGTACTCCCGCCGCACAGATACGCAGTATTTT
J gene: TRBJ2-7; V gene: TRBV5-4; CDR3 length: 15; clone size: -; D gene: TRBD2; CDR3 protein: CASSLSGISPYEQYF; CDR3 DNA: TGTGCCAGCAGCTTAAGCGGGATCTCCCCCTACGAGCAGTACTTC